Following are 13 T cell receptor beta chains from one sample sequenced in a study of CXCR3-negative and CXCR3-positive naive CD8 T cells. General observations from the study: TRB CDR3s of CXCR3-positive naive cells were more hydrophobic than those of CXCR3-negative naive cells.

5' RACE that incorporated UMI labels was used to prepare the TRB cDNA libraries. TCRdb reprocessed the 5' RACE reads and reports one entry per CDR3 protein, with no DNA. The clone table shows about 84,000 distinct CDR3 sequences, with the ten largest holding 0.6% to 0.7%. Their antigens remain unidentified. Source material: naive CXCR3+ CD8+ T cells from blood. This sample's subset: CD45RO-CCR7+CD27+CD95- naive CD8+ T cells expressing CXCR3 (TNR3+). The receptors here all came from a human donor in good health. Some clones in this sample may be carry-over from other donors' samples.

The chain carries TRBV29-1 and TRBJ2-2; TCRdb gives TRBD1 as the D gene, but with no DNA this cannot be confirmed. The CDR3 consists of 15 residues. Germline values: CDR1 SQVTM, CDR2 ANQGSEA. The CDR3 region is CSVEDGRGPTGELFF.

CDR3 protein: CASSWGGNQPQHF. The V call is TRBV28, the J call TRBJ1-5. The CDR3 contains 13 residues. Germline lookup yields CDR1 MDHEN and CDR2 SYDVKM. Full variable domain (outside the CDR3, taken from reference TRBV28 and TRBJ1-5): DVKVTQSSRYLVKRTGEKVFLECVQDMDHENMFWYRQDPGLGLRLIYFSYDVKMKEKGDIPEGYSVSREKKERFSLILESASTNQTSMYLCASSWGGNQPQHFGDGTRLSIL.

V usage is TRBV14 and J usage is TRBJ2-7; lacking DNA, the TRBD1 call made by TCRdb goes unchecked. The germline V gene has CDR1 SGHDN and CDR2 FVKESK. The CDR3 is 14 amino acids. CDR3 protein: CASSPRDRLYEQYF.

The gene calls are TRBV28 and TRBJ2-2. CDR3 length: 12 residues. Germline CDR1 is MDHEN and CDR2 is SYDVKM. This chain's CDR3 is CASSQVTGELFF.

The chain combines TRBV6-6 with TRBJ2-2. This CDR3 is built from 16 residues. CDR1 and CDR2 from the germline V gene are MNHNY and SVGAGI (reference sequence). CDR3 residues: CASSYARGSSTGELFF.

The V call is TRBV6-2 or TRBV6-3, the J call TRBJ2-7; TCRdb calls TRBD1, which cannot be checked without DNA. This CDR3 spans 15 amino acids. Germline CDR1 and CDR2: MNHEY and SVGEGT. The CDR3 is CASSLDSMSSYEQYF.

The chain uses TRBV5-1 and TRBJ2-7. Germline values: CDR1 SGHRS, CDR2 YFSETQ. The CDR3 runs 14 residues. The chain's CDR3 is CASSLGGELYEQYF.

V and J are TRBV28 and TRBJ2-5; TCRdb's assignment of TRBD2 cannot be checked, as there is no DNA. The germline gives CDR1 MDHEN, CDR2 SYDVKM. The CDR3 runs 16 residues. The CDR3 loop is CASSSPPAGGQETQYF.

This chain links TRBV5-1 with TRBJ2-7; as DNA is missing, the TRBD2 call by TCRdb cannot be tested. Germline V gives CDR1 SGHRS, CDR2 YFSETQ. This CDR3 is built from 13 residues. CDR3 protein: CASSGGGFYEQYF.

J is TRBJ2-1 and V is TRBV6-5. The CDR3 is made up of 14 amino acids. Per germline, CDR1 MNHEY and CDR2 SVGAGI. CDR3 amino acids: CASSYAGEYNEQFF.

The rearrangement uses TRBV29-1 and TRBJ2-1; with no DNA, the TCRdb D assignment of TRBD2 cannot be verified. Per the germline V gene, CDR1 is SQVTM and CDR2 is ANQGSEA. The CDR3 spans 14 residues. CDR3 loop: CSVEGLLADNEQFF.

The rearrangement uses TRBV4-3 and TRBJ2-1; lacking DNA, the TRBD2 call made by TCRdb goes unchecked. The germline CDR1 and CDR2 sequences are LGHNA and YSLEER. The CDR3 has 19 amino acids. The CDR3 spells CASSQDGASGGISYNEQFF.

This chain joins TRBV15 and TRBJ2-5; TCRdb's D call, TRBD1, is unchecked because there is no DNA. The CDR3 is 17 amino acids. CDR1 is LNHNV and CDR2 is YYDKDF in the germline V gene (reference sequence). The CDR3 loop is CATSRSTGHSLQETQYF.